This is a list of T cell receptor beta chains from one sample in a study of shared clonotypes between healthy human individuals. This table comes from immunoSEQ multiplex PCR, and its TCRdb copy is limited to in-frame clones, with some not included. Among about 2.1 million clones listed, about 94% were seen once. Sequenced: naive CD8+ T cells from PBMCs. These TCRs come from a man aged 18 to 29 in good health. Some clones in this sample may be carry-over from other donors' samples. Each CDR3 is given with its conserved first and last residue. Fields, in order: V gene, clone size, J gene, D gene, CDR3 protein, CDR3 DNA. The D gene is left open where the match is weak. Expanded clones are given a class, and other clones once, few, many or no size at all.

V: TRBV13
size: -
J: TRBJ2-1
D: -
CDR3: CASSLADYNEQFF
DNA: TGTGCCAGCAGCTTAGCCGACTACAATGAGCAGTTCTTC

V: TRBV7-9
size: -
J: TRBJ2-5
D: -
CDR3: CASSLPGETQYF
DNA: TGTGCCAGCAGCTTACCTGGGGAGACCCAGTACTTC

V: TRBV15
size: -
J: TRBJ1-5
D: TRBD1
CDR3: CATSRDGDREWNQPQHF
DNA: TGTGCCACCAGCAGAGATGGGGACAGGGAGTGGAATCAGCCCCAGCATTTT

V: TRBV5-4
size: -
J: TRBJ2-7
D: TRBD2
CDR3: CASSLVSGGTYEQYF
DNA: TGTGCCAGCAGCTTGGTCAGCGGGGGCACCTACGAGCAGTACTTC

V: TRBV14
size: -
J: TRBJ2-3
D: TRBD2
CDR3: CASSPHPRRDYLTDTQYF
DNA: TGTGCCAGCAGCCCTCACCCTCGGCGGGACTACCTCACAGATACGCAGTATTTT

V: TRBV28
size: -
J: TRBJ1-1
D: TRBD1
CDR3: CASERDRGGLNTEAFF
DNA: TGTGCCAGCGAGCGTGACAGGGGTGGCCTAAACACTGAAGCTTTCTTT

V: TRBV27
size: -
J: TRBJ2-7
D: -
CDR3: CASSLSAGRSLTYEQYF
DNA: TGTGCCAGCAGTTTATCGGCAGGGAGGTCACTGACTTACGAGCAGTACTTC

V: TRBV5-1
size: -
J: TRBJ2-1
D: TRBD2
CDR3: CASRGAGTSGTISYNEQFF
DNA: TGCGCCAGCAGGGGGGCCGGGACTAGCGGGACCATCTCCTACAATGAGCAGTTCTTC

V: TRBV7-9
size: -
J: TRBJ2-7
D: TRBD1
CDR3: CASLGRGQGSNEQYF
DNA: TGTGCCAGCTTGGGCCGAGGACAGGGCTCCAACGAGCAGTACTTC

V: TRBV5-8
size: -
J: TRBJ2-3
D: TRBD1
CDR3: CASRVTGDDTQYF
DNA: TGTGCCAGCAGGGTTACAGGGGACGATACGCAGTATTTT

V: TRBV4-1
size: -
J: TRBJ1-2
D: -
CDR3: CASSPPAGWTNYGYTF
DNA: TGCGCCAGCAGCCCCCCAGCAGGGTGGACTAACTATGGCTACACCTTC

V: TRBV10-1
size: -
J: TRBJ2-3
D: TRBD2
CDR3: CASSELAGYTDTQYF
DNA: TGCGCCAGCAGTGAACTAGCGGGGTACACAGATACGCAGTATTTT

V: TRBV6-5
size: -
J: TRBJ2-3
D: -
CDR3: CASAPSGGGDTQYF
DNA: TGTGCCAGTGCCCCCAGCGGAGGGGGAGATACGCAGTATTTT

V: TRBV4-1
size: -
J: TRBJ1-5
D: TRBD1
CDR3: CASSLHGQVVSQPQHF
DNA: TGCGCCAGCAGCCTCCACGGACAGGTGGTCTCCCAGCCCCAGCATTTT

V: TRBV2
size: -
J: TRBJ1-5
D: -
CDR3: CASLGRAADQPQHF
DNA: TGTGCCAGCTTGGGTAGGGCGGCGGATCAGCCCCAGCATTTT

V: TRBV14
size: -
J: TRBJ2-5
D: -
CDR3: CASSQDWRGPLTQYF
DNA: TGTGCCAGCAGCCAAGACTGGAGGGGACCACTGACCCAGTACTTC

V: TRBV7-8
size: -
J: TRBJ1-1
D: -
CDR3: CASSLAPEGGGTEAFF
DNA: TGTGCCAGCAGCTTAGCCCCGGAAGGGGGTGGGACTGAAGCTTTCTTT

V: TRBV6-4
size: -
J: TRBJ1-2
D: -
CDR3: CASSPTRNYGYTF
DNA: TGTGCCAGCAGTCCGACACGGAACTATGGCTACACCTTC

V: TRBV6-1
size: -
J: TRBJ2-2
D: TRBD2
CDR3: CASSFAAGAGELFF
DNA: TGTGCCAGCAGTTTTGCCGCGGGGGCCGGGGAGCTGTTTTTT

V: TRBV7-8
size: -
J: TRBJ2-1
D: TRBD2
CDR3: CASSPGTSGGRSYNEQFF
DNA: TGTGCCAGCAGCCCCGGGACTAGCGGGGGCCGCTCCTACAATGAGCAGTTCTTC

V: TRBV7-3
size: -
J: TRBJ1-2
D: -
CDR3: CASSLGSPGAGYTF
DNA: TGTGCCAGCAGCTTAGGCAGCCCGGGGGCTGGCTACACCTTC

V: TRBV9
size: -
J: TRBJ2-2
D: TRBD1
CDR3: CASSPGQGAGTGELFF
DNA: TGTGCCAGCAGCCCGGGACAGGGGGCGGGGACCGGGGAGCTGTTTTTT

V: TRBV27
size: -
J: TRBJ2-7
D: TRBD2
CDR3: CASSSSTSGRWYEQYF
DNA: TGTGCCAGCAGTTCGTCGACTAGCGGGAGATGGTACGAGCAGTACTTC

V: TRBV6-6
size: -
J: TRBJ1-2
D: TRBD1
CDR3: CASRSPYRGGLDGYTF
DNA: TGTGCCAGCAGATCACCCTACAGGGGGGGATTAGATGGCTACACCTTC

V: TRBV29-1
size: -
J: TRBJ1-2
D: -
CDR3: CSVDEGYTF
DNA: TGCAGCGTTGATGAGGGCTACACCTTC

V: TRBV15
size: -
J: TRBJ2-7
D: -
CDR3: CATSDRSTSYEQYF
DNA: TGTGCCACCAGCGACCGATCGACTAGCTACGAGCAGTACTTC

V: TRBV7-2
size: once
J: TRBJ2-1
D: -
CDR3: CASSSPVGAYNEQFF
DNA: TGTGCCAGCAGCTCTCCGGTAGGGGCCTACAATGAGCAGTTCTTC

V: TRBV28
size: -
J: TRBJ2-6
D: TRBD1
CDR3: CASRLTGVEGANVLTF
DNA: TGTGCCAGCAGGTTGACAGGGGTGGAAGGGGCCAACGTCCTGACTTTC

V: TRBV6-1
size: -
J: TRBJ2-7
D: -
CDR3: CASSEGLGGYEQYF
DNA: TGTGCCAGCAGTGAGGGACTCGGCGGATACGAGCAGTACTTC

V: TRBV9
size: -
J: TRBJ2-5
D: -
CDR3: CASSVGKEETQYF
DNA: TGTGCCAGCAGCGTAGGCAAAGAAGAGACCCAGTACTTC

V: TRBV7-9
size: -
J: TRBJ2-3
D: -
CDR3: CASSYARSTDTQYF
DNA: TGTGCCAGCAGCTACGCTAGATCCACAGATACGCAGTATTTT

V: TRBV20-1
size: once
J: TRBJ2-1
D: -
CDR3: CSGIRTPEQFF
DNA: TGCAGTGGGATAAGGACGCCTGAGCAGTTCTTC

V: TRBV28
size: -
J: TRBJ1-5
D: TRBD1
CDR3: CASSLYSRTGGQPQHF
DNA: TGTGCCAGCAGTTTGTATAGCCGGACAGGGGGTCAGCCCCAGCATTTT

V: TRBV13
size: -
J: TRBJ1-1
D: TRBD1
CDR3: CASSFTGTGGADTEAFF
DNA: TGTGCCAGCAGCTTTACCGGGACAGGGGGCGCTGACACTGAAGCTTTCTTT

V: TRBV28
size: -
J: TRBJ2-1
D: TRBD2
CDR3: CASSSMAGGPGDEQFF
DNA: TGTGCCAGCAGTTCAATGGCGGGAGGGCCGGGGGATGAGCAGTTCTTC

V: TRBV19
size: -
J: TRBJ2-7
D: TRBD1
CDR3: CASSMGSGTAGEQYF
DNA: TGTGCCAGTAGTATGGGATCCGGGACAGCCGGAGAGCAGTACTTC

V: TRBV7-8
size: -
J: TRBJ2-1
D: TRBD1
CDR3: CASSWTGNEQFF
DNA: TGTGCCAGCAGCTGGACAGGGAATGAGCAGTTCTTC

V: TRBV2
size: -
J: TRBJ1-1
D: -
CDR3: CASSRDRDHTQAFF
DNA: TGTGCCAGCAGTAGAGACCGGGACCACACGCAAGCTTTCTTT

V: TRBV6-5
size: once
J: TRBJ2-7
D: -
CDR3: CASSYSGPQASYEQYF
DNA: TGTGCCAGCAGTTACTCGGGGCCGCAAGCTTCCTACGAGCAGTACTTC

V: TRBV4-3
size: -
J: TRBJ2-5
D: TRBD2
CDR3: CASSRTSGLQETQYF
DNA: TGCGCCAGCAGCCGGACTAGCGGGCTCCAAGAGACCCAGTACTTC

V: TRBV4-2
size: -
J: TRBJ2-7
D: TRBD2
CDR3: CASSQGLAGDYEQYF
DNA: TGTGCCAGCAGCCAAGGGCTAGCGGGAGACTACGAGCAGTACTTC